The following is a TCR beta chain sequence with its context. Its antigen is still unknown. Between the trimmed V and J ends, which lost 5 bases and 4 bases, there was a span of 12 bases. Germline CDR1 is SQVTM and CDR2 is ANQGSEA. This CDR3 is built from 13 residues. This record belongs to a study of T cells in Graves' hyperthyroidism and ophthalmopathy. Overall study findings and caveats: The blood repertoire included most of the expanded thyroid clonotypes above 0.001. A model of 13 V-J features distinguished ophthalmopathy from stable hyperthyroidism.

RNA transcripts were the template for amplifying TCR beta CDR3 regions. A first-round RT-PCR of the TCR CDR3 used the HTBI primer set. TCRdb reprocessed the multiplex PCR reads with MiXCR, giving one entry per CDR3 protein. The sample includes 500,000 to 550,000 distinct CDR3 sequences, 20% seen only once; the top ten take roughly 44%. Each person with ophthalmopathy scored at least 3 on the Clinical Activity Score, reached NOSPECS grade 4 or higher, and had been ill under 3 months. J is TRBJ1-5 and V is TRBV29-1, with D perhaps matching TRBD1 (5 bases). The clonotype was recovered from a man aged 35 to 55 with Graves' ophthalmopathy. Sequences were obtained from blood. This CDR3 is CSVRQGDNQPQHF. CDR3 coding DNA: TGCAGCGTTCGTCAGGGAGATAATCAGCCCCAGCATTTT.